The 18 T cell receptor beta chains reported below all come from one sample, sequenced in a study of T-cell reconstitution after alpha-beta-depleted transplantation in children. Researchers prepared the TCRbeta library using unique molecular identifiers, the study reports. TCRdb fed the PCR reads into MiXCR, producing one record per CDR3 protein. This table has about 260,000 distinct CDR3 sequences, 11% appearing once. The input for sequencing was peripheral blood, taken 180 days after TCRalphabeta/CD19-depleted stem cell transplant. All receptors come from a male patient between 2 and 10 years old who had a stem cell transplant for chronic granulomatous disease, so the T cells may come from the graft donor.

This clonotype was recorded many times. This chain links TRBV20-1 with TRBJ2-7; D is unclear. Germline CDR1 is DFQATT and CDR2 is SNEGSKA (reference sequence). V shed 2 bases and J shed 2 bases, with 10 bases lying between them. There are 13 residues in the CDR3. The CDR3 here is CSARWASTYEQYF. CDR3 in DNA: TGCAGTGCTAGATGGGCCAGTACCTACGAGCAGTACTTC.

This clonotype has a count of ten or more. The chain carries TRBV27 and TRBJ2-2, with a possible D match to TRBD2 (5 bases). Trimming left V 2 bases short and J 7 bases short, with 11 bases between. Germline V gene lookup returns CDR1 MNHEY and CDR2 SMNVEV (reference sequence). The CDR3 covers 14 residues. In DNA form, the CDR3 reads TGTGCCAGCAGTTTAATTAGCGCTAGCGGGGAGCTGTTTTTT. This translates into CASSLISASGELFF.

At least ten counts were recorded for this clonotype. This rearrangement joins TRBV7-2 to TRBJ1-5, with 8 bases fitting TRBD1. Germline-derived CDR1 and CDR2 are SGHTA and FQGNSA. The J segment lost 7 bases and the V segment lost 5 bases, leaving 7 bases of the junction unmatched. The CDR3 is 14 residues long. The DNA of the CDR3 is TGTGCCAGCAGCAAAAAGACAGGGGTCCAGCCCCAGCATTTT. Translation gives CASSKKTGVQPQHF.

This clonotype was recorded many times. The chain has TRBV5-1 and TRBJ1-4; D is unclear. V was clipped by 2 bases and J by 2 bases, with 10 bases between them. Germline V gene data show CDR1 as SGHRS and CDR2 as YFSETQ. The CDR3 has 15 amino acids. The CDR3 here is CASSLAGSTNEKLFF. The CDR3 DNA is TGCGCCAGCAGCTTAGCGGGGTCTACTAATGAAAAACTGTTTTTT.

This clonotype was found many times. This chain joins TRBV5-1 and TRBJ2-1; TRBD2 agrees at 10 bases. The CDR3 has 17 amino acids. Germline CDR1 SGHRS, CDR2 YFSETQ. J gave up 8 bases and V 1 base, and 12 bases lay outside the gene matches. The chain's CDR3 is CASSLTFSGRSSDEQFF. For the CDR3, the DNA is TGCGCCAGCAGCTTGACCTTTAGCGGGAGGTCGTCGGATGAGCAGTTCTTC.

Concerning this clonotype itself: A much larger clone differs by one base, so this may be a read error. This chain links TRBV12-3 or TRBV12-4 with TRBJ2-2, with 8 bases that match TRBD1. The CDR3 spans 15 residues. CDR3 sequence: CASSQGATNTGELSF. CDR3 coding DNA: TGTGCCAGCAGTCAGGGGGCCACGAACACCGGGGAGCTGTCTTTT.

There are many counts of this clonotype. The V call is TRBV5-1, the J call TRBJ2-5, with TRBD1 as a possible D gene (6 bases). Germline CDR1 reads SGHRS; CDR2 reads YFSETQ. CDR3 length: 14 residues. Trimming left V 2 bases short and J 4 bases short, with 12 bases between. CDR3 coding DNA: TGCGCCAGCAGCTTACAGGGCTGGGGAGAGACCCAGTACTTC. It translates to CASSLQGWGETQYF.

This clonotype was seen a handful of times. V and J are TRBV18 and TRBJ1-2; D might be TRBD1 (5 bases). In germline, CDR1 is KGHSH, CDR2 LQKENI. This CDR3 spans 14 amino acids. Trimming stripped 3 bases from V and 4 bases from J, with 12 bases between. This CDR3 is CASSPPTESYGYTF. Here the CDR3 DNA reads TGTGCCAGCTCACCCCCGACAGAATCCTATGGCTACACCTTC.

This clonotype was recorded many times. J is TRBJ1-5 and V is TRBV20-1; D is unresolved. The V gene lost 7 bases and the J gene lost 3 bases, with 16 bases spanning the gap. The germline gives CDR1 DFQATT, CDR2 SNEGSKA (reference sequence). This CDR3 has 14 residues. This CDR3 is CSGTPDASNQPQHF. The DNA for the CDR3 is TGCAGTGGCACACCAGACGCTTCCAATCAGCCCCAGCATTTT.

The chain uses TRBV14 and TRBJ2-7, with D tentatively TRBD2 (5 bases). Per germline, CDR1 SGHDN and CDR2 FVKESK. V lost 0 bases and J 1 base, leaving 10 bases between the germline ends. The CDR3 extends over 15 amino acids. CDR3 in DNA: TGTGCCAGCAGCCAAGATACTAGTCTGTCCTACGAGCAGTACTTC. It codes for CASSQDTSLSYEQYF.

This clonotype was picked up many times. The J gene is TRBJ2-3, the V gene TRBV28; 13 nucleotides match TRBD2. Germline V gene sequence: CDR1 MDHEN, CDR2 SYDVKM. Trimming removed 10 bases from V and 1 base from J; junction bases left unmatched: 2. The CDR3 extends over 14 amino acids. The CDR3 coding sequence is TGTGCCACCGGGACTAGCGGGGGCACAGATACGCAGTATTTT. Translation: CATGTSGGTDTQYF.

This clonotype was detected once. The chain uses TRBV12-3 or TRBV12-4 and TRBJ1-5; 7 bases fit TRBD1. This CDR3 has 18 amino acids. V was clipped by 4 bases and J by 5 bases; unmatched bases: 17. CDR3 DNA sequence: TGTGCCAGCAGTTCCAACAGACAGGGTAAGGGAGCACATCAGCCCCAGCATTTT. This translates into CASSSNRQGKGAHQPQHF.

This clonotype was detected many times. This rearrangement joins TRBV11-2 to TRBJ2-7; 10 bases agree with TRBD2. CDR1 and CDR2 from the germline V gene are SGHAT and FQNNGV. J gave up 3 bases and V 3 bases, and 2 bases lay outside the gene matches. The CDR3 has 14 residues. The CDR3 DNA follows: TGTGCCAGCAGCTTTACTAGCGGGGACTACGAGCAGTACTTC. The encoded protein is CASSFTSGDYEQYF. Looking up the rest from reference TRBV11-2 and TRBJ2-7 gives the full variable domain: EAGVAQSPRYKIIEKRQSVAFWCNPISGHATLYWYQQILGQGPKLLIQFQNNGVVDDSQLPKDRFSAERLKGVDSTLKIQPAKLEDSAVYLCASSFTSGDYEQYFGPGTRLTVT.

This clonotype was observed many times. The V gene is TRBV18, the J gene TRBJ2-3; 10 positions match TRBD2. Trimming removed 0 bases from V and 3 bases from J; junction bases left unmatched: 3. The CDR3 covers 16 residues. Germline V gene data show CDR1 as KGHSH and CDR2 as LQKENI. CDR3 nucleotide sequence: TGTGCCAGCTCACCACCAACGACTAGCGGGACAGATACGCAGTATTTT. Its translation: CASSPPTTSGTDTQYF.

In its sample, this clonotype was seen many times. The chain joins TRBV18 to TRBJ2-5; tentative D call: TRBD2 (5 bases). The CDR3 has 15 residues. Germline CDR1 reads KGHSH; CDR2 reads LQKENI. V dropped 2 bases and J dropped 5 bases, with 15 bases sitting between them. The CDR3 coding sequence is TGTGCCAGCTCACCAGGTGGCGGCGGAGGCGAGACCCAGTACTTC. Encoded protein: CASSPGGGGGETQYF.

As for this clonotype: Given a much more abundant clone one base away, this may be a read error. As the CDR3 is not closed by the conserved phenylalanine or tryptophan, this likely results from a read error. The CDR3 coding sequence is TGCGCCAGCAGCTTGGCCTTTCGGGAGGGGGCAGATACGCAGTATCTT. Residues: CASSLAFREGADTQYL. This sequence joins TRBV5-1 and TRBJ2-3, with 8 bases lining up with TRBD2. The CDR3 is 16 residues long. V gave up 0 bases and J gave up 4 bases; unmatched junction bases: 7. Looked up from germline, CDR1 is SGHRS and CDR2 is YFSETQ.

This clonotype was detected many times. The chain carries TRBV20-1 and TRBJ2-3; the match to TRBD2 covers 7 bases. The V segment lost 2 bases and the J segment 6 bases; nucleotides outside the gene matches: 8. This CDR3 is 14 amino acids long. Germline-derived CDR1 and CDR2 are DFQATT and SNEGSKA (reference sequence). The DNA of the CDR3 is TGCAGTGCTAGACCGGCGCGGGAGATTGATACGCAGTATTTT. It is translated as CSARPAREIDTQYF.

In this sample, this clonotype turned up a few times. V and J are TRBV7-2 and TRBJ2-3; TRBD2 matches 10 bases. CDR1 and CDR2 from the germline V gene are SGHTA and FQGNSA. J gave up 6 bases and V 7 bases, and 7 bases lay outside the gene matches. This CDR3 comprises 14 residues. CDR3 sequence: CASILTSGADTQYF. CDR3 coding DNA: TGTGCCAGCATACTAACTAGCGGGGCGGATACGCAGTATTTT.